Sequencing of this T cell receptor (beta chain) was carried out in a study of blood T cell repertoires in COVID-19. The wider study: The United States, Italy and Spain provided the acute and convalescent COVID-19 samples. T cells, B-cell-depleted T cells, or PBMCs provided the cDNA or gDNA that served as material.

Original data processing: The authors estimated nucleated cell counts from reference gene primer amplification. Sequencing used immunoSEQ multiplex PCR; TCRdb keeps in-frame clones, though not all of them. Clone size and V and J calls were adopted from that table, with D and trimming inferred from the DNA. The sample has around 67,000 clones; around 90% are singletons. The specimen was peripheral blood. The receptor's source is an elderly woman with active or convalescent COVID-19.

The CDR3 DNA is TGCGCCAGCAGCCAAGATCGGGTAGGGGGCACAACTTTCTTT. Translated, it gives CASSQDRVGGTTFF. The rearrangement uses TRBV4-1 and TRBJ1-1; 7 bases map to TRBD1. Germline CDR1 reads MGHRA; CDR2 reads YSYEKL. The CDR3 sequence is 14 residues long. J gave up 12 bases and V 0 bases, and 10 bases lay outside the gene matches.